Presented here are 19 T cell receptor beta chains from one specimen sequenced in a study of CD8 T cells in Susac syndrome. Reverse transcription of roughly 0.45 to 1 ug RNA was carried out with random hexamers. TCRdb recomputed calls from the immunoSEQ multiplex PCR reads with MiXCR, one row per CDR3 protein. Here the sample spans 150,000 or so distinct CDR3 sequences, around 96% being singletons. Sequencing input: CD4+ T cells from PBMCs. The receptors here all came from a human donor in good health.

CDR3 DNA sequence: TGTGCCTGGAGTGAGCCGTACGCCACGATGCCCCAGCATTTT. It is translated as CAWSEPYATMPQHF. This chain connects TRBV30 to TRBJ1-5, with D hard to call. Trimming shortened V by 1 base and J by 9 bases, and 16 bases separated the two germline ends. CDR1 is GTSNPN and CDR2 is SVGIG in the germline V gene (reference sequence). The CDR3 is 14 residues long.

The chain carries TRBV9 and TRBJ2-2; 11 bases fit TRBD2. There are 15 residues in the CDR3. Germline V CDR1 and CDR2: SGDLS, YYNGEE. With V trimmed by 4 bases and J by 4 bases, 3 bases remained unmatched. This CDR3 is CASSKTSGSTGELFF. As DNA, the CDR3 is TGTGCCAGCAGCAAAACTAGCGGGAGCACCGGGGAGCTGTTTTTT.

Here the CDR3 reads CASSFVGQESDEQFF. CDR3 sequence (DNA): TGCGCCAGCAGCTTTGTCGGACAGGAATCGGATGAGCAGTTCTTC. The J gene is TRBJ2-1, the V gene TRBV5-1; 7 positions agree with TRBD1. The CDR3 sequence is 15 residues long. Germline CDR1 and CDR2: SGHRS and YFSETQ. V dropped 2 bases and J dropped 8; count of bases not matched to a gene: 10. The complete variable domain, with remaining parts taken from reference TRBV5-1 and TRBJ2-1, reads KAGVTQTPRYLIKTRGQQVTLSCSPISGHRSVSWYQQTPGQGLQFLFEYFSETQRNKGNFPGRFSGRQFSNSRSEMNVSTLELGDSALYLCASSFVGQESDEQFFGPGTRLTVL.

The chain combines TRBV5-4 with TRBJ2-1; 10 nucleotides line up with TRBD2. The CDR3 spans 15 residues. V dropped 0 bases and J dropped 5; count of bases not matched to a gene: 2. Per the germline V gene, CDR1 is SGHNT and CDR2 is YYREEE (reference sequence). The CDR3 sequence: CASSLVGTSDNEQFF. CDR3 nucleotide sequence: TGTGCCAGCAGCTTGGTCGGGACTAGCGACAATGAGCAGTTCTTC.

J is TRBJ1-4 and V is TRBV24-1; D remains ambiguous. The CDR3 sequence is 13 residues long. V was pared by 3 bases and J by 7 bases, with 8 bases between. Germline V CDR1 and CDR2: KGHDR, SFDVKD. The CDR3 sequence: CATSDAGGEKLFF. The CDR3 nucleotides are TGTGCCACCAGTGATGCGGGTGGTGAAAAACTGTTTTTT.

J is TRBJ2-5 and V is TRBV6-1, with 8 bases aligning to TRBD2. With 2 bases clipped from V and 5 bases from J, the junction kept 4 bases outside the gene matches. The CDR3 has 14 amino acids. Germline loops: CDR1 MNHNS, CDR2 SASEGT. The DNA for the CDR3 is TGTGCCAGCAGTGAATTGGTAGCGGGGGAGACCCAGTACTTC. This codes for CASSELVAGETQYF.

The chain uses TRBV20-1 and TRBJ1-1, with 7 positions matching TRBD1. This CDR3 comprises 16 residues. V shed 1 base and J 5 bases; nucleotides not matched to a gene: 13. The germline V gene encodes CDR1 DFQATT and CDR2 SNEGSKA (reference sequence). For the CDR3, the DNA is TGCAGTGCTAGAGGGAGGGGCAGGGGGATTCGAACTGAAGCTTTCTTT. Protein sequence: CSARGRGRGIRTEAFF.

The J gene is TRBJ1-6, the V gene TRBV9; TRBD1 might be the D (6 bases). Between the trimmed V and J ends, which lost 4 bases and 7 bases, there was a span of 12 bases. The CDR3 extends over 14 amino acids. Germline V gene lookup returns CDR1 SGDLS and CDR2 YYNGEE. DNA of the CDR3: TGTGCCAGCAGCTTCTTGACAGGAAATTCACCCCTCCACTTT. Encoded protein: CASSFLTGNSPLHF.

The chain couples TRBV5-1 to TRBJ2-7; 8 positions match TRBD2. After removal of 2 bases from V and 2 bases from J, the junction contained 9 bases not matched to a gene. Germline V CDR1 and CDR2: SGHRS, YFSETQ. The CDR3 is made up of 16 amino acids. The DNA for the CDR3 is TGCGCCAGCAGCTTTCGACTAGCGAATAACCCCTACGAGCAGTACTTC. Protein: CASSFRLANNPYEQYF.

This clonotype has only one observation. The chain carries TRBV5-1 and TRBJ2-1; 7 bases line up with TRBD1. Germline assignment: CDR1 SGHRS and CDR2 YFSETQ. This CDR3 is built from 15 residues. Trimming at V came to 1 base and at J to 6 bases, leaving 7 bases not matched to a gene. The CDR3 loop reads CASSLTGASGNEQFF. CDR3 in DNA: TGCGCCAGCAGCTTGACAGGGGCTTCAGGCAATGAGCAGTTCTTC.

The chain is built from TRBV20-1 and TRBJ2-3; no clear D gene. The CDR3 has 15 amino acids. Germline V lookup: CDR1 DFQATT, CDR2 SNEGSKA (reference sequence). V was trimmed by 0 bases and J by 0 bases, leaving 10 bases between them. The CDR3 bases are TGCAGTGCTAGAGATCCGCTCCGAAGCACAGATACGCAGTATTTT. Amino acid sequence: CSARDPLRSTDTQYF.

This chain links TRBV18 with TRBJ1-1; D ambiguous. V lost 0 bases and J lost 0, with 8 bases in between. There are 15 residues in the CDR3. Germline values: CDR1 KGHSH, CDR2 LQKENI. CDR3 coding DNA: TGTGCCAGCTCACCACCGAGGGTCATGAACACTGAAGCTTTCTTT. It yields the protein CASSPPRVMNTEAFF.

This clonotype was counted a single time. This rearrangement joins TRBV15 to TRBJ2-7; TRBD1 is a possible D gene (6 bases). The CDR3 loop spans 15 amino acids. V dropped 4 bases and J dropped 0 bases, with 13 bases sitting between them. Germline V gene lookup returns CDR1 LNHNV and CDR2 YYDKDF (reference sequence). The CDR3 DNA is TGTGCCACCAGCAAGGACAGACCGCTCTCCTACGAGCAGTACTTC. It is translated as CATSKDRPLSYEQYF.

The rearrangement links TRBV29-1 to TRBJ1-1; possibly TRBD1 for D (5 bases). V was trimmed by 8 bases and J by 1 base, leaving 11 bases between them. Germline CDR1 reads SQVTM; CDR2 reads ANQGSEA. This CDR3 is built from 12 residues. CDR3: CSTWTSNTEAFF. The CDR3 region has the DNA TGCAGCACCTGGACATCGAACACTGAAGCTTTCTTT. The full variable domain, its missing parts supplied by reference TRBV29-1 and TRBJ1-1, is SAVISQKPSRDICQRGTSLTIQCQVDSQVTMMFWYRQQPGQSLTLIATANQGSEATYESGFVIDKFPISRPNLTFSTLTVSNMSPEDSSIYLCSTWTSNTEAFFGQGTRLTVV.

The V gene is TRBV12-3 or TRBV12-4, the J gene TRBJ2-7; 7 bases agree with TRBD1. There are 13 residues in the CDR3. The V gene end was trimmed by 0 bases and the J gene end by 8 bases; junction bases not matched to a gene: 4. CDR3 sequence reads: CASSLAGTDKQYF. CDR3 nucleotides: TGTGCCAGCAGTTTAGCGGGGACAGACAAGCAGTACTTC.

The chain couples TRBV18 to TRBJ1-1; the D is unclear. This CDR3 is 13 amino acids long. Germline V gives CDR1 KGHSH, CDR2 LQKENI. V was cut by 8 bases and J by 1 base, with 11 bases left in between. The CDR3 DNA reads TGTGCCAGCGTACCCCCGACGAACACTGAAGCTTTCTTT. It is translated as CASVPPTNTEAFF.

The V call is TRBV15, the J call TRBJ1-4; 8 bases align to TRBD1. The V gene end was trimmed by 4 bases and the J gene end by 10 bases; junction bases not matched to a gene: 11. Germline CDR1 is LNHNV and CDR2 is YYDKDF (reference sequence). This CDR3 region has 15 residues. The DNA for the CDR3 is TGTGCCACCAGCATCTCACAGGGGGGCCGTGGAAAACTGTTTTTT. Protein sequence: CATSISQGGRGKLFF.

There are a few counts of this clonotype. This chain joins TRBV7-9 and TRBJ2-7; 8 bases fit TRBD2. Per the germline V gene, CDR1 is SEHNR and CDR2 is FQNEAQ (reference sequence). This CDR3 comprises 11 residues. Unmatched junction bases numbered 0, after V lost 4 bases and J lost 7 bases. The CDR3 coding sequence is TGTGCCAGCAGCTCGGGAGGGGAGCAGTACTTC. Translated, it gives CASSSGGEQYF.

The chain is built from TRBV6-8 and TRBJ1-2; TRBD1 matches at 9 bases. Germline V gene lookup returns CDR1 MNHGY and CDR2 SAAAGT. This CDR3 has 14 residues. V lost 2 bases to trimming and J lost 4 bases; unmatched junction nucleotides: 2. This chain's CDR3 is CASSYPDRGYGYTF. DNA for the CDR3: TGTGCCAGCAGTTACCCGGACAGGGGCTATGGCTACACCTTC.